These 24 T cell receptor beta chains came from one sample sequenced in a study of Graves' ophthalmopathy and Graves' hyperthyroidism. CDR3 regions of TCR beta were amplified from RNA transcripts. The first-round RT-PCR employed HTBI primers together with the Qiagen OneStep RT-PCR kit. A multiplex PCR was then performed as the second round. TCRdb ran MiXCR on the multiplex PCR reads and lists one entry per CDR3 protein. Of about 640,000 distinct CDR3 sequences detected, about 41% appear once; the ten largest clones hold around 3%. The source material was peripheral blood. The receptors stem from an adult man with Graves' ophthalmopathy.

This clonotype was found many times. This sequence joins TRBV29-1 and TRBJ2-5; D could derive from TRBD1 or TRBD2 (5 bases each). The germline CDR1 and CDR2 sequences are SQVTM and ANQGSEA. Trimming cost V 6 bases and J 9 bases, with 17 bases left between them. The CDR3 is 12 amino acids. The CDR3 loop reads CSVGTGTPAQYF. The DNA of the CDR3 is TGCAGCGTGGGGACGGGGACCCCGGCCCAGTACTTC.

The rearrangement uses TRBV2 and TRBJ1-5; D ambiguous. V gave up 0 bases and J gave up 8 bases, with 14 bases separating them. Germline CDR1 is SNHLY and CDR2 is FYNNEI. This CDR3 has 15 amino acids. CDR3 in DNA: TGTGCCAGCAGTGAAGCGCGTAGCACCGGGGAGCCCCAGCATTTT. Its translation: CASSEARSTGEPQHF.

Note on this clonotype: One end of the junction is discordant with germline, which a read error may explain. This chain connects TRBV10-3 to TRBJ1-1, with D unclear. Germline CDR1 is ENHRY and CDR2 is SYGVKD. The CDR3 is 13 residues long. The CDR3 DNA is TGTGCCAACCCGCGACAAATTAACACTGAAGCTTTCTTC. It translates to CANPRQINTEAFF.

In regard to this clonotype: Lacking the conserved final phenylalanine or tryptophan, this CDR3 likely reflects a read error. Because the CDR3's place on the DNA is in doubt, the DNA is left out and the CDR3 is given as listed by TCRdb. The CDR3 here is CARSTVLY. The chain joins TRBV2 to TRBJ1-4; the table's D call, TRBD1, has no DNA check behind it. The CDR3 is 8 residues long, ends included. CDR1 is SNHLY, CDR2 FYNNEI, per germline.

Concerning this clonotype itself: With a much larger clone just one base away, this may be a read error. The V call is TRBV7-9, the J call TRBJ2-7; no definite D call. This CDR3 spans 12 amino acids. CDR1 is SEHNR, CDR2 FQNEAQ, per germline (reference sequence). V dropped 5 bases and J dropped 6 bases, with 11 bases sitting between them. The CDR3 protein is CASSQELGEQYF. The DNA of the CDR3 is TGTGCCAGCAGCCAAGAATTGGGCGAGCAGTACTTC.

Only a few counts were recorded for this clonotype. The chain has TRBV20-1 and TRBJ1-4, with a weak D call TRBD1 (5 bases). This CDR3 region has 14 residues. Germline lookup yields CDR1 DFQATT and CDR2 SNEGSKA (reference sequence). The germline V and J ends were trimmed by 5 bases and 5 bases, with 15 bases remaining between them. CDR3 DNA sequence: TGCAGTGCTCCGAAGACAGAGACGAATGAAAAACTGTTTTTT. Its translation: CSAPKTETNEKLFF.

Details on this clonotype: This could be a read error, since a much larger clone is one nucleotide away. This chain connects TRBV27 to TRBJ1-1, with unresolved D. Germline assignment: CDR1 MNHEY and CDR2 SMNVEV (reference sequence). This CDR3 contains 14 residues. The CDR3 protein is CASSRRSTRTEASF. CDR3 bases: TGTGCCAGCAGTCGCAGATCAACACGGACTGAAGCTTCCTTT.

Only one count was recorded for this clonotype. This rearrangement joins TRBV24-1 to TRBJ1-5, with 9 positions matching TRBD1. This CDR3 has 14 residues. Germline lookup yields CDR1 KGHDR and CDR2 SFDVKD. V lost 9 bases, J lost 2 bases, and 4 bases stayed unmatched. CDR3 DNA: TGTGCCACCGGATGGACAGGGGGCAATCAGCCCCAGCATTTT. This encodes CATGWTGGNQPQHF.

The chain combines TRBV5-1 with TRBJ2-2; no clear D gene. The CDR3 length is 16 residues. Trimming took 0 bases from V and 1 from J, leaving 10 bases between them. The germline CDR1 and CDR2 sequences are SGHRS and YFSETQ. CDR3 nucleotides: TGCGCCAGCAGCTTGGGTGGCAGGATGAACACCGGGGAGCTGTTTTTT. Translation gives CASSLGGRMNTGELFF.

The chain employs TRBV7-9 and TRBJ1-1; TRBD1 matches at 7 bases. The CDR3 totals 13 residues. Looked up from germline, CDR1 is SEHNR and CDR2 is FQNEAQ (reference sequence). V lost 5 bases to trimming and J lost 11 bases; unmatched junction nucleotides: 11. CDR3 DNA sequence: TGTGCCAGCAGCCAAGAACCCGGGACAGCTGCTTTCTTT. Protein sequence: CASSQEPGTAAFF.

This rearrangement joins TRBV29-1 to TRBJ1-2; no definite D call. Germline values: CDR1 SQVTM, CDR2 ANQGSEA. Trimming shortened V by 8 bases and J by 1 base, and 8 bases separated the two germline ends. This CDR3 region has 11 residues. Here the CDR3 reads CSPTHNYGYTF. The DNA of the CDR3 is TGCAGCCCGACACATAACTATGGCTACACCTTC.

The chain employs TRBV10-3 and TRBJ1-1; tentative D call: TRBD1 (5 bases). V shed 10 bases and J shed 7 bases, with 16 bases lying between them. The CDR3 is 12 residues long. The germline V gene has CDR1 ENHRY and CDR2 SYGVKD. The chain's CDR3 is CASGRAFLEAFF. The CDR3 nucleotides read TGTGCCAGCGGCAGGGCCTTTCTTGAAGCTTTCTTT.

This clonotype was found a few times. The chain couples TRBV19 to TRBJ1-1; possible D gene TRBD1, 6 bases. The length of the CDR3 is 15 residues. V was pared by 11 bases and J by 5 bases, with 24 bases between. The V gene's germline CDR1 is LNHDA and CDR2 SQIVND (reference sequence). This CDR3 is CAWRDRDTFWTEAFF. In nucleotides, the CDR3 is TGTGCCTGGAGAGATAGGGACACCTTTTGGACTGAAGCTTTCTTT.

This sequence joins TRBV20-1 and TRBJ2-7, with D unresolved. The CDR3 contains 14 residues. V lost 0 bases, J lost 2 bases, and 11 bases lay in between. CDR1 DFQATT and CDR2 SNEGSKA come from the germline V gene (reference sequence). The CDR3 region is CSARDVRTAYEQYF. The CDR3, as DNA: TGCAGTGCTAGAGATGTGAGAACCGCCTACGAGCAGTACTTC.

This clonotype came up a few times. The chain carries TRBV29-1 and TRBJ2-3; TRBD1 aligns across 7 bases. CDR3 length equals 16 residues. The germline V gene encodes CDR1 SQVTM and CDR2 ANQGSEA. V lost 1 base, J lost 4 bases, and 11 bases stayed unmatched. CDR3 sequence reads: CSVEGRGGALSDTQYF. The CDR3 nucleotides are TGCAGCGTTGAAGGACGAGGGGGCGCTTTGTCAGATACGCAGTATTTT.

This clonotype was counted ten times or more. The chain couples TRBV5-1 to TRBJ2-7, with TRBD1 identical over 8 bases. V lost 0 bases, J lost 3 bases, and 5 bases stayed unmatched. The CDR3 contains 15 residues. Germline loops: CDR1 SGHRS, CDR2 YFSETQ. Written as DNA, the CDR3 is TGCGCCAGCAGCTTGGAAGGACAGGGTATCTACGAGCAGTACTTC. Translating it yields CASSLEGQGIYEQYF.

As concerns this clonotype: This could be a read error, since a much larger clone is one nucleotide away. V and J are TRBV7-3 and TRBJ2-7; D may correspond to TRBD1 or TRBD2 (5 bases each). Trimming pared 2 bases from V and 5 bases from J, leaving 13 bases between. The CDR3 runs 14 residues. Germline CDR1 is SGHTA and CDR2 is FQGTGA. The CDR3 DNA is TGTGCCAGCAGCTTACGCCGGGGCGATCACGAGCAGTACTTC. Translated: CASSLRRGDHEQYF.

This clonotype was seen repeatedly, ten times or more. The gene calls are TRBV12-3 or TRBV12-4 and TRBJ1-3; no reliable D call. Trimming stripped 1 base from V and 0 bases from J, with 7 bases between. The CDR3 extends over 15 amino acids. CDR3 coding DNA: TGTGCCAGCAGTTTAGGACGGAGCTCTGGAAACACCATATATTTT. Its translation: CASSLGRSSGNTIYF.

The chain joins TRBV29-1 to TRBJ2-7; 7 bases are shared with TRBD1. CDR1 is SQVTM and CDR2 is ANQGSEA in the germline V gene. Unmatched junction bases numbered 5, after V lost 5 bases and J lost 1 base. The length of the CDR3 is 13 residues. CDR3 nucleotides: TGCAGCGTTTGGGGGACAGTTTCCTACGAGCAGTACTTC. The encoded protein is CSVWGTVSYEQYF.

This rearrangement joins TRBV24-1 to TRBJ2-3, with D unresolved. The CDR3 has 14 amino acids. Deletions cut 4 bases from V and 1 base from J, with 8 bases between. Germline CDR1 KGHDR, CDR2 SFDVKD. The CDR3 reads CATSEGSGTDTQYF. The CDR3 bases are TGTGCCACCAGTGAAGGAAGCGGCACAGATACGCAGTATTTT.

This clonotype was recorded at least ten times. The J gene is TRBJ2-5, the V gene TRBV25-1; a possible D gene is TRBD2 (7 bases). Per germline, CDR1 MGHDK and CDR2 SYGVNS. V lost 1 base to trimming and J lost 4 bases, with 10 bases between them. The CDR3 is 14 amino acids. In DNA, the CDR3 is TGTGCCAGCAGTGAATCGGGGGGCCCAGAGACCCAGTACTTC. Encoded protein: CASSESGGPETQYF.

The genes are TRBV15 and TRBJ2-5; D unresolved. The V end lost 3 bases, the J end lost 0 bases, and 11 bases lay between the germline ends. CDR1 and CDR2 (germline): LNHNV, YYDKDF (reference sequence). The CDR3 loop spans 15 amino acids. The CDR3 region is CATSSYSRHQETQYF. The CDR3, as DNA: TGTGCCACCAGCAGTTACTCGAGGCACCAAGAGACCCAGTACTTC.

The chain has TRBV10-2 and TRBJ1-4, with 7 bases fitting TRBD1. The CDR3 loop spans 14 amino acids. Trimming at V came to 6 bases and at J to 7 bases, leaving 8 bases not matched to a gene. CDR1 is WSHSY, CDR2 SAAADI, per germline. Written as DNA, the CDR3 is TGCGCCAGCAGGGAAACTCAGGGGGTTGAAAAACTGTTTTTT. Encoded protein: CASRETQGVEKLFF.

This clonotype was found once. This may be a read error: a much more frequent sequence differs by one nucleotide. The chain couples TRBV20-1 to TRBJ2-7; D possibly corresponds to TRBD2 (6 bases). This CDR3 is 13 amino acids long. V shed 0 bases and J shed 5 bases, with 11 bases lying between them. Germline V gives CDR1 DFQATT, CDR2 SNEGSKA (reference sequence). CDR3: CSARDGRLHEQYF. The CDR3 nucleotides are TGCAGTGCTAGAGACGGGAGACTTCACGAGCAGTACTTC.